A selection of T cell receptor beta chains follows, all from one sample in a study of beta chain features in type 1 diabetes. Only in-frame clones appear in the TCRdb table, and some are missing; sequencing was by immunoSEQ multiplex PCR. Among 680,000 or so clones listed, roughly an eighth were seen once. The sequenced material came from naive CD4+ T cells from blood. Receptors originate from a man between 18 and 35 years old with type 1 diabetes. Each CDR3 is given with its conserved first and last residue. The order of the fields is clone size, J gene, D gene, V gene, CDR3 protein, CDR3 DNA. D genes are given only for firm matches. Clone sizes are given selectively: once, few, many, or a class where the clone is expanded.

>-|TRBJ1-1|-|TRBV30
CAWKRANTEAFF
TGTGCCTGGAAGCGGGCGAACACTGAAGCTTTCTTT
>few|TRBJ2-1|TRBD2|TRBV7-2
CASSLMASGGGEQFF
TGTGCCAGCAGCTTAATGGCTAGCGGGGGAGGTGAGCAGTTCTTC
>-|TRBJ2-6|-|TRBV30
CAGSGDSGANVLTF
TGTGCCGGGAGTGGCGACTCTGGGGCCAACGTCCTGACTTTC
>-|TRBJ2-1|TRBD2|TRBV19
CASSTWSGGYIYNEQFF
TGTGCCAGTAGTACATGGAGCGGGGGCTACATTTACAATGAGCAGTTCTTC
>-|TRBJ1-5|TRBD1|TRBV10-3
CATSRDREAQPQHF
TGTGCCACGTCCCGGGACAGGGAAGCTCAGCCCCAGCATTTT
>-|TRBJ2-7|-|TRBV28
CASSPHYEQYF
TGTGCCAGCAGCCCTCACTACGAGCAGTACTTC
>-|TRBJ1-5|-|TRBV21-1
CASSKAKGRGRQPQHF
TGTGCCAGCAGCAAAGCGAAGGGGCGCGGACGACAGCCCCAGCATTTT
>-|TRBJ2-1|TRBD2|TRBV6-1
CASQEGGEQFF
TGTGCCAGCCAGGAGGGAGGGGAGCAGTTCTTC
>-|TRBJ2-5|-|TRBV2
CASSQRVGQETQYF
TGTGCCAGCAGTCAGAGAGTCGGGCAAGAGACCCAGTACTTC
>few|TRBJ2-1|TRBD1|TRBV5-4
CASSFTGGDYNEQFF
TGTGCCAGCAGCTTCACAGGGGGCGACTACAATGAGCAGTTCTTC
>-|TRBJ2-3|-|TRBV18
CASSPPTASTDTQYF
TGTGCCAGCTCACCACCGACGGCAAGCACAGATACGCAGTATTTT
>-|TRBJ1-1|-|TRBV18
CASSGRGTEAFF
TGTGCCAGCTCAGGAAGAGGCACTGAAGCTTTCTTT
>-|TRBJ1-2|-|TRBV14
CASSRNPYGYTF
TGTGCCAGCAGCCGGAACCCATATGGCTACACCTTC
>-|TRBJ2-2|-|TRBV5-1
CASSLAGTGNTGELFF
TGCGCCAGCAGCTTGGCCGGGACGGGGAACACCGGGGAGCTGTTTTTT
>-|TRBJ1-4|TRBD1|TRBV28
CASSSGQVNEKLFF
TGTGCCAGCAGTTCAGGACAGGTTAATGAAAAACTGTTTTTT
>-|TRBJ2-5|TRBD1|TRBV18
CASSPGTGQETQYF
TGTGCCAGCTCACCCGGGACAGGGCAAGAGACCCAGTACTTC
>few|TRBJ1-6|-|TRBV27
CASSFTGNSPLHF
TGTGCCAGCAGTTTTACGGGGAATTCACCCCTCCACTTT
>few|TRBJ1-2|-|TRBV5-1
CASSFDLYGYTF
TGCGCCAGCAGCTTTGACCTCTATGGCTACACCTTC
>-|TRBJ1-1|-|TRBV9
CASSVGPGSMNTEAFF
TGTGCCAGCAGCGTAGGGCCGGGTTCTATGAACACTGAAGCTTTCTTT
>few|TRBJ2-5|-|TRBV4-1
CASSQDGRQALSSQETQYF
TGCGCCAGCAGCCAAGATGGGAGACAGGCGCTATCCTCCCAAGAGACCCAGTACTTC
>-|TRBJ1-2|TRBD1|TRBV27
CASSLLGDSYGYTF
TGTGCCAGCAGTTTACTAGGGGACAGTTATGGCTACACCTTC
>-|TRBJ2-2|-|TRBV25-1
CASSGRTWNTGELFF
TGTGCCAGCAGTGGACGGACTTGGAACACCGGGGAGCTGTTTTTT
>-|TRBJ2-1|TRBD1|TRBV28
CASSSSGTGRNEQFF
TGTGCCAGCAGTTCTTCCGGGACAGGGCGGAATGAGCAGTTCTTC
>-|TRBJ1-2|-|TRBV28
CASSLSVPYGYTF
TGTGCCAGCAGTTTATCCGTTCCCTATGGCTACACCTTC
>few|TRBJ1-2|-|TRBV30
CAWSREGYGYTF
TGTGCCTGGAGCAGAGAAGGCTATGGCTACACCTTC
>-|TRBJ1-2|TRBD1|TRBV9
CASSVVTGDYTF
TGTGCCAGCAGCGTAGTTACAGGGGACTACACCTTC
>-|TRBJ2-5|-|TRBV2
CASSEATETQYF
TGTGCCAGCAGTGAAGCCACAGAGACCCAGTACTTC
>few|TRBJ1-2|-|TRBV30
CAWSPAGFGTF
TGTGCCTGGAGCCCCGCAGGGTTCGGCACCTTC
>few|TRBJ2-2|-|TRBV5-1
CASSPNTAGTGELFF
TGCGCCAGCAGCCCTAATACAGCGGGCACCGGGGAGCTGTTTTTT
>few|TRBJ2-2|-|TRBV28
CASSSTNTGELFF
TGTGCCAGCAGTTCAACGAACACCGGGGAGCTGTTTTTT
>few|TRBJ2-2|-|TRBV4-2
CASSQDTLLRQAGELFF
TGTGCCAGCAGCCAAGATACCCTCTTACGACAAGCCGGGGAGCTGTTTTTT
>-|TRBJ1-3|-|TRBV4-1
CASSQGRQSSGNTIYF
TGCGCCAGCAGCCAAGGACGACAGAGCTCTGGAAACACCATATATTTT
>-|TRBJ2-3|-|TRBV6-1
CASIPGSQKPDTQYF
TGTGCCAGCATTCCAGGCAGCCAGAAGCCAGATACGCAGTATTTT
>-|TRBJ2-3|-|TRBV30
CAWSVRGSSTDTQYF
TGTGCCTGGAGTGTAAGGGGATCTAGCACAGATACGCAGTATTTT
>-|TRBJ2-7|-|TRBV6-5
CASRRDSTYEQYF
TGTGCCAGCAGAAGGGATTCTACCTACGAGCAGTACTTC
>-|TRBJ1-1|-|TRBV6-6
CASSYSVGTEAFF
TGTGCCAGCAGTTACTCCGTCGGGACTGAAGCTTTCTTT
>few|TRBJ1-5|TRBD1|TRBV2
CASTLGQGNQPQHF
TGTGCCAGCACCCTGGGACAGGGTAATCAGCCCCAGCATTTT
>few|TRBJ2-2|TRBD1|TRBV4-1
CASSPRDRGAGGPGELFF
TGCGCCAGCAGCCCCCGGGACAGGGGAGCTGGGGGTCCCGGGGAGCTGTTTTTT
>-|TRBJ2-7|-|TRBV13
CASSLFAGRLTDGREQYF
TGTGCCAGCAGCTTATTCGCAGGGAGGCTCACCGACGGAAGGGAGCAGTACTTC
>few|TRBJ2-4|-|TRBV5-4
CASSSQGARNIQYF
TGTGCCAGCAGCTCCCAGGGAGCCAGAAACATTCAGTACTTC
>-|TRBJ2-5|TRBD1|TRBV6-6
CASSSVTGVLETQYF
TGTGCCAGCAGTTCGGTGACAGGGGTTCTGGAGACCCAGTACTTC
>few|TRBJ1-2|-|TRBV30
CAWSVWGFYGYTF
TGTGCCTGGAGTGTGTGGGGCTTCTATGGCTACACCTTC